The rows below give T cell receptor beta chains drawn from one sample of a study of T cells in localized non-small cell lung cancer. Some clones are missing from TCRdb's copy, which holds only in-frame ones; the method was immunoSEQ multiplex PCR. The table records tens of thousands of clones, 80% of them present only once. This specimen consisted of peripheral blood, obtained before any cancer treatment. The receptors originated from a female donor over 55 with stage I lung adenocarcinoma. Each CDR3 is given with its conserved first and last residue. The D gene is left open where the match is weak. Size values are once, few and many counts, or a class for expanded clones, and some rows have none.

v_call: TRBV15; d_call: .; j_call: TRBJ2-5; clone_size: .; cdr3_aa: CATSRGRGRQETQYF; cdr3_nt: TGTGCCACCAGCAGGGGCAGGGGCAGGCAAGAGACCCAGTACTTC
v_call: TRBV12-5; d_call: TRBD1; j_call: TRBJ2-5; clone_size: .; cdr3_aa: CASATDRAETQYF; cdr3_nt: TGTGCTAGTGCCACAGACAGGGCAGAGACCCAGTACTTC
v_call: TRBV30; d_call: .; j_call: TRBJ1-5; clone_size: .; cdr3_aa: CAWTTGFNQPQHF; cdr3_nt: TGTGCCTGGACCACAGGGTTCAATCAGCCCCAGCATTTT
v_call: TRBV7-2; d_call: .; j_call: TRBJ2-3; clone_size: .; cdr3_aa: CASSFRGVATDGTGGTQYF; cdr3_nt: TGTGCCAGCAGCTTCCGAGGGGTGGCAACCGATGGCACTGGCGGTACGCAGTATTTT
v_call: TRBV11-2; d_call: .; j_call: TRBJ2-1; clone_size: .; cdr3_aa: CASSLVGMSDELEFF; cdr3_nt: TGTGCCAGCAGCTTAGTAGGGATGAGTGACGAGCTAGAGTTCTTC
v_call: TRBV27; d_call: TRBD1; j_call: TRBJ1-1; clone_size: .; cdr3_aa: CASRLTPGQGARAFF; cdr3_nt: TGTGCCAGCAGACTTACCCCGGGACAGGGGGCTCGGGCTTTCTTT
v_call: TRBV6-1; d_call: .; j_call: TRBJ2-5; clone_size: once; cdr3_aa: CASSEAAAGGQETQYF; cdr3_nt: TGTGCCAGCAGTGAAGCAGCCGCAGGGGGGCAAGAGACCCAGTACTTC
v_call: TRBV27; d_call: TRBD1; j_call: TRBJ2-1; clone_size: .; cdr3_aa: CASRFLPGTGVPSSSYNEQFF; cdr3_nt: TGTGCCAGCAGATTCCTCCCGGGGACAGGGGTTCCTTCCAGCTCCTACAATGAGCAGTTCTTC
v_call: TRBV2; d_call: .; j_call: TRBJ1-1; clone_size: .; cdr3_aa: CASTKGQGYTEAFF; cdr3_nt: TGTGCCAGCACTAAGGGGCAGGGTTACACTGAAGCTTTCTTT
v_call: TRBV4-3; d_call: .; j_call: TRBJ1-6; clone_size: .; cdr3_aa: CASSQDTGPLHF; cdr3_nt: TGCGCCAGCAGCCAAGATACAGGGCCCCTCCACTTT
v_call: TRBV5-4; d_call: .; j_call: TRBJ1-2; clone_size: once; cdr3_aa: CASSLETVTNGYTF; cdr3_nt: TGTGCCAGCAGCTTGGAGACAGTAACTAATGGCTACACCTTC
v_call: TRBV6-1; d_call: TRBD1; j_call: TRBJ2-7; clone_size: .; cdr3_aa: CASSRTGQGSYEQYF; cdr3_nt: TGTGCCAGCAGCCGGACAGGGCAGGGCTCCTACGAGCAGTACTTC
v_call: TRBV6-1; d_call: .; j_call: TRBJ2-2; clone_size: .; cdr3_aa: CASREVDRPLPGELFF; cdr3_nt: TGTGCCAGCAGGGAAGTAGACAGGCCCCTGCCGGGGGAGCTGTTTTTT
v_call: TRBV5-1; d_call: .; j_call: TRBJ1-2; clone_size: .; cdr3_aa: CASSLFPQGTGGTGSGYTF; cdr3_nt: TGCGCCAGCAGCTTGTTCCCCCAAGGGACGGGGGGCACCGGTTCCGGCTACACCTTC
v_call: TRBV6-6; d_call: .; j_call: TRBJ1-2; clone_size: .; cdr3_aa: CASSQTGRYGYTF; cdr3_nt: TGTGCCAGCAGTCAAACAGGGCGCTATGGCTACACCTTC
v_call: TRBV5-4; d_call: .; j_call: TRBJ2-7; clone_size: once; cdr3_aa: CASSWRGTEQYF; cdr3_nt: TGTGCCAGCAGCTGGAGAGGAACCGAGCAGTACTTC
v_call: TRBV29-1; d_call: TRBD2; j_call: TRBJ2-1; clone_size: .; cdr3_aa: CSVDMSSGRSSYNEQFF; cdr3_nt: TGCAGCGTTGATATGAGTAGCGGGAGAAGCTCCTACAATGAGCAGTTCTTC
v_call: TRBV15; d_call: .; j_call: TRBJ1-2; clone_size: once; cdr3_aa: CATSRGGHYGYTF; cdr3_nt: TGTGCCACCAGCAGAGGAGGGCACTATGGCTACACCTTC
v_call: TRBV7-8; d_call: TRBD1; j_call: TRBJ1-1; clone_size: .; cdr3_aa: CASSSQQGFNTEAFF; cdr3_nt: TGTGCCAGCAGCTCCCAACAGGGGTTTAACACTGAAGCTTTCTTT
v_call: TRBV7-3; d_call: .; j_call: TRBJ2-2; clone_size: .; cdr3_aa: CASSLTLTGTGELFF; cdr3_nt: TGTGCCAGCAGCTTAACCCTGACAGGAACCGGGGAGCTGTTTTTT
v_call: TRBV19; d_call: .; j_call: TRBJ2-3; clone_size: .; cdr3_aa: CASSKAGHPTDTQYF; cdr3_nt: TGTGCCAGTAGCAAAGCGGGCCATCCAACAGATACGCAGTATTTT
v_call: TRBV19; d_call: TRBD2; j_call: TRBJ2-3; clone_size: .; cdr3_aa: CASSPAVTGLAVDTQYF; cdr3_nt: TGTGCCAGTAGTCCCGCCGTAACTGGACTAGCTGTAGATACGCAGTATTTT
v_call: TRBV6-4; d_call: TRBD2; j_call: TRBJ2-2; clone_size: few; cdr3_aa: CASSTGTSTGELFF; cdr3_nt: TGTGCCAGCAGCACCGGGACTAGCACCGGGGAGCTGTTTTTT
v_call: TRBV7-9; d_call: .; j_call: TRBJ1-2; clone_size: .; cdr3_aa: CASSLGSGRADGYTF; cdr3_nt: TGTGCCAGCAGCTTAGGCTCAGGGAGAGCGGATGGCTACACCTTC
v_call: TRBV7-2; d_call: TRBD1; j_call: TRBJ1-5; clone_size: .; cdr3_aa: CASSLWDSSNQPQHF; cdr3_nt: TGTGCCAGCAGCTTATGGGACAGTAGCAATCAGCCCCAGCATTTT
v_call: TRBV19; d_call: .; j_call: TRBJ1-1; clone_size: .; cdr3_aa: CASSIGAMNTEAFF; cdr3_nt: TGTGCCAGTAGTATCGGGGCGATGAACACTGAAGCTTTCTTT
v_call: TRBV7-3; d_call: TRBD1; j_call: TRBJ2-4; clone_size: .; cdr3_aa: CASSLDRVGAKNIQYF; cdr3_nt: TGTGCCAGCAGCCTAGACAGGGTAGGAGCCAAAAACATTCAGTACTTC
v_call: TRBV18; d_call: .; j_call: TRBJ1-1; clone_size: .; cdr3_aa: CASSPLQENTEAFF; cdr3_nt: TGTGCCAGCTCACCCTTACAGGAAAACACTGAAGCTTTCTTT
v_call: TRBV28; d_call: TRBD1; j_call: TRBJ1-2; clone_size: .; cdr3_aa: CASAVPGGANYGYTF; cdr3_nt: TGTGCCAGCGCCGTACCAGGGGGGGCTAACTATGGCTACACCTTC
v_call: TRBV5-4; d_call: .; j_call: TRBJ2-3; clone_size: .; cdr3_aa: CASSREGTSTDTQYF; cdr3_nt: TGTGCCAGCAGCCGTGAGGGGACTAGCACAGATACGCAGTATTTT
v_call: TRBV14; d_call: .; j_call: TRBJ2-2; clone_size: .; cdr3_aa: CASSQDYGGLTGELFF; cdr3_nt: TGTGCCAGCAGCCAAGATTATGGGGGTCTTACCGGGGAGCTGTTTTTT
v_call: TRBV6-5; d_call: .; j_call: TRBJ1-3; clone_size: few; cdr3_aa: CASSDRSGGNTIYF; cdr3_nt: TGTGCCAGCAGTGACCGCTCCGGGGGAAACACCATATATTTT
v_call: TRBV11-2; d_call: .; j_call: TRBJ2-3; clone_size: once; cdr3_aa: CASSAYIGRGVTDTQYF; cdr3_nt: TGTGCCAGCAGCGCCTATATTGGCAGGGGGGTCACAGATACGCAGTATTTT
v_call: TRBV2; d_call: .; j_call: TRBJ1-6; clone_size: .; cdr3_aa: CASSEGLLVSSPLHF; cdr3_nt: TGTGCCAGCAGTGAAGGCCTACTCGTGAGTTCACCCCTCCACTTT
v_call: TRBV19; d_call: .; j_call: TRBJ1-2; clone_size: .; cdr3_aa: CASSMRVVGNGYTF; cdr3_nt: TGTGCCAGTAGTATGAGGGTGGTAGGGAATGGCTACACCTTC
v_call: TRBV9; d_call: TRBD2; j_call: TRBJ2-3; clone_size: many; cdr3_aa: CASSVGDSGRRDTQYF; cdr3_nt: TGTGCCAGCAGCGTAGGTGATAGCGGGAGGCGGGATACGCAGTATTTT
v_call: TRBV5-1; d_call: .; j_call: TRBJ1-4; clone_size: .; cdr3_aa: CASSLGRSGNEKLFF; cdr3_nt: TGCGCCAGCAGCTTGGGTCGGTCCGGTAATGAAAAACTGTTTTTT
v_call: TRBV7-3; d_call: TRBD2; j_call: TRBJ2-1; clone_size: .; cdr3_aa: CASSTTSGRISYNEQFF; cdr3_nt: TGTGCCAGCAGCACGACTAGCGGGAGGATCTCCTACAATGAGCAGTTCTTC
v_call: TRBV7-8; d_call: .; j_call: TRBJ1-1; clone_size: .; cdr3_aa: CASIPKGGSGWNTEAFF; cdr3_nt: TGTGCCAGCATCCCGAAGGGGGGCTCGGGGTGGAACACTGAAGCTTTCTTT
v_call: TRBV9; d_call: .; j_call: TRBJ2-1; clone_size: .; cdr3_aa: CASSVDGFSYNEQFF; cdr3_nt: TGTGCCAGCAGCGTAGACGGGTTCTCCTACAATGAGCAGTTCTTC
v_call: TRBV4-3; d_call: .; j_call: TRBJ2-5; clone_size: .; cdr3_aa: CASSQDYQGGKETQYF; cdr3_nt: TGCGCCAGCAGCCAAGATTACCAGGGGGGCAAAGAGACCCAGTACTTC
v_call: TRBV4-3; d_call: .; j_call: TRBJ2-3; clone_size: .; cdr3_aa: CASSQVPGTDTQYF; cdr3_nt: TGCGCCAGCAGCCAAGTGCCGGGTACAGATACGCAGTATTTT
v_call: TRBV7-9; d_call: .; j_call: TRBJ1-1; clone_size: .; cdr3_aa: CASSLEVLNTEAFF; cdr3_nt: TGTGCCAGCAGCCTGGAAGTTTTGAACACTGAAGCTTTCTTT
v_call: TRBV9; d_call: TRBD2; j_call: TRBJ2-1; clone_size: .; cdr3_aa: CASSVKGLAGTLGNEQFF; cdr3_nt: TGTGCCAGCAGCGTAAAGGGACTAGCGGGGACCCTTGGCAATGAGCAGTTCTTC
v_call: TRBV7-9; d_call: .; j_call: TRBJ1-1; clone_size: .; cdr3_aa: CASTGAREAFF; cdr3_nt: TGTGCCAGCACGGGGGCCCGTGAAGCTTTCTTT
v_call: TRBV7-3; d_call: .; j_call: TRBJ1-2; clone_size: .; cdr3_aa: CASSLTGGYGYTF; cdr3_nt: TGTGCCAGCAGTCTCACGGGCGGCTATGGCTACACCTTC
v_call: TRBV25-1; d_call: .; j_call: TRBJ1-3; clone_size: .; cdr3_aa: CASSLLGDGNTIYF; cdr3_nt: TGTGCCAGCAGCCTACTAGGGGACGGAAACACCATATATTTT
v_call: TRBV11-2; d_call: .; j_call: TRBJ2-1; clone_size: .; cdr3_aa: CASSLEAGLYNEQFF; cdr3_nt: TGTGCCAGCAGCTTAGAGGCAGGGCTCTACAATGAGCAGTTCTTC
v_call: TRBV2; d_call: .; j_call: TRBJ1-1; clone_size: .; cdr3_aa: CASSEATEAFF; cdr3_nt: TGTGCCAGCAGTGAAGCTACTGAAGCTTTCTTT
v_call: TRBV6-5; d_call: .; j_call: TRBJ1-5; clone_size: .; cdr3_aa: CASRLADQPQHF; cdr3_nt: TGTGCCAGCCGCCTTGCGGATCAGCCCCAGCATTTT
v_call: TRBV9; d_call: .; j_call: TRBJ2-2; clone_size: .; cdr3_aa: CASSPILERGELFF; cdr3_nt: TGTGCCAGCAGCCCGATTTTAGAGAGGGGGGAGCTGTTTTTT
v_call: TRBV7-2; d_call: .; j_call: TRBJ2-1; clone_size: .; cdr3_aa: CASSFNNEQFF; cdr3_nt: TGTGCCAGCAGCTTTAACAATGAGCAGTTCTTC
v_call: TRBV29-1; d_call: .; j_call: TRBJ2-3; clone_size: few; cdr3_aa: CSGGTSTDTQYF; cdr3_nt: TGCAGCGGGGGGACTAGCACAGATACGCAGTATTTT
v_call: TRBV27; d_call: TRBD1; j_call: TRBJ1-5; clone_size: .; cdr3_aa: CASSRGTGRNQPQHF; cdr3_nt: TGTGCCAGCAGTCGAGGGACAGGGCGCAATCAGCCCCAGCATTTT
v_call: TRBV19; d_call: .; j_call: TRBJ1-2; clone_size: .; cdr3_aa: CASRSSDKGVWGYTF; cdr3_nt: TGTGCCAGTAGGAGTAGCGACAAGGGAGTCTGGGGCTACACCTTC
v_call: TRBV6-5; d_call: TRBD1; j_call: TRBJ1-2; clone_size: .; cdr3_aa: CASTPGGSGYTF; cdr3_nt: TGTGCCAGCACCCCAGGGGGCTCTGGCTACACCTTC
v_call: TRBV19; d_call: .; j_call: TRBJ1-4; clone_size: .; cdr3_aa: CASNPGAGEKLFF; cdr3_nt: TGTGCCAGTAACCCTGGAGCCGGGGAAAAACTGTTTTTT
v_call: TRBV10-3; d_call: TRBD2; j_call: TRBJ2-2; clone_size: once; cdr3_aa: CAISGRTSGTGELFF; cdr3_nt: TGTGCCATCAGTGGACGGACTAGCGGCACCGGGGAGCTGTTTTTT